Presented here are 10 T cell receptor beta chains from one specimen sequenced in a study of PD-1 blockade in classical Hodgkin lymphoma. Time point: cycle 4 day 1 (C4D1), after six to seven weeks of nivolumab. There was relapse after autologous stem cell transplantation in every patient, and there was variation in brentuximab vedotin exposure. Out of thawed PBMCs, magnetic negative selection purified CD4+ T cells. This table comes from immunoSEQ multiplex PCR, and its TCRdb copy is limited to in-frame clones, with some not included. Of 20,000 or so clones listed, approximately 87% were seen once; the top ten hold roughly 2.8%. The specimen comprised CD4+ T cells from blood, sampled before the fourth cycle of nivolumab. The origin of the receptors is a human donor with classical Hodgkin lymphoma.

The chain links TRBV5-4 to TRBJ2-6; 11 bases are shared with TRBD2. The CDR3 extends over 18 amino acids. The J segment lost 0 bases and the V segment lost 6 bases, leaving 8 bases of the junction unmatched. Germline CDR1 reads SGHNT; CDR2 reads YYREEE (reference sequence). The DNA of the CDR3 is TGTGCCAGCAACGGACCGGGACTAGCGGTCTCTGGGGCCAACGTCCTGACTTTC. This translates into CASNGPGLAVSGANVLTF. The full variable domain, with the rest looked up from reference TRBV5-4 and TRBJ2-6, is ETGVTQSPTHLIKTRGQQVTLRCSSQSGHNTVSWYQQALGQGPQFIFQYYREEENGRGNFPPRFSGLQFPNYSSELNVNALELDDSALYLCASNGPGLAVSGANVLTFGAGSRLTVL.

The V call is TRBV4-2, the J call TRBJ2-2, with 10 bases matching TRBD2. There are 15 residues in the CDR3. Germline V CDR1 and CDR2: LGHNA, YNFKEQ. After removal of 2 bases from V and 3 bases from J, the junction contained 0 bases not matched to a gene. The DNA for the CDR3 is TGTGCCAGCAGCCAACTAGCGGGAGACACCGGGGAGCTGTTTTTT. It specifies CASSQLAGDTGELFF.

The chain recombines TRBV6-1 with TRBJ2-6; tentatively, D is TRBD2 (5 bases). The length of the CDR3 is 16 residues. The germline V and J ends were trimmed by 4 bases and 4 bases, with 14 bases remaining between them. Germline lookup yields CDR1 MNHNS and CDR2 SASEGT. The CDR3 nucleotides read TGTGCCAGCAGTGGGAAGTTGGAGGCGGGGGCCAACGTCCTGACTTTC. Encoded protein: CASSGKLEAGANVLTF.

This rearrangement joins TRBV9 to TRBJ2-7, with 9 bases lining up with TRBD2. Germline V gene data show CDR1 as SGDLS and CDR2 as YYNGEE. The CDR3 is made up of 12 amino acids. After removal of 4 bases from V and 6 bases from J, the junction contained 2 bases not matched to a gene. CDR3 protein: CASSFSGGEQYF. The CDR3 DNA follows: TGTGCCAGCAGCTTTAGCGGGGGCGAGCAGTACTTC. Filled out from reference TRBV9 and TRBJ2-7, the complete variable domain reads DSGVTQTPKHLITATGQRVTLRCSPRSGDLSVYWYQQSLDQGLQFLIQYYNGEERAKGNILERFSAQQFPDLHSELNLSSLELGDSALYFCASSFSGGEQYFGPGTRLTVT.

The gene calls are TRBV11-2 and TRBJ2-6, with D tentatively TRBD1 (6 bases). Trimming took off 5 bases at V and 0 bases at J, with 8 bases between the two ends. The CDR3 has 15 amino acids. In germline, CDR1 is SGHAT, CDR2 FQNNGV. The CDR3 DNA reads as TGTGCCAGCAGCCAGGGGACCTCTGGGGCCAACGTCCTGACTTTC. Its translation: CASSQGTSGANVLTF.

The chain links TRBV5-1 to TRBJ2-1; D call uncertain. The CDR3 runs to 13 residues. The germline V gene encodes CDR1 SGHRS and CDR2 YFSETQ. Trimming took off 5 bases at V and 0 bases at J, with 6 bases between the two ends. The CDR3 region is CASSWSSYNEQFF. CDR3 nucleotide sequence: TGCGCCAGCAGTTGGAGCTCCTACAATGAGCAGTTCTTC.

This clone has just one count. The rearrangement joins TRBV6-1 to TRBJ2-7; 7 bases line up with TRBD2. There are 14 residues in the CDR3. Germline V CDR1 and CDR2: MNHNS, SASEGT. The V gene end was trimmed by 2 bases and the J gene end by 7 bases; junction bases not matched to a gene: 8. DNA for the CDR3: TGTGCCAGCAGTGAACCGGGAGGCCTGGGGGAGCAGTACTTC. Its protein product is CASSEPGGLGEQYF.

This clone has just a few counts. The gene calls are TRBV18 and TRBJ1-2; maybe TRBD1 (6 bases). The length of the CDR3 is 14 residues. V lost 0 bases to trimming and J lost 8 bases, with 13 bases between them. Germline CDR1 is KGHSH and CDR2 is LQKENI. In DNA form, the CDR3 reads TGTGCCAGCTCACCACCGTCAGGGGCGGGAGGCTACACCTTC. Translating gives CASSPPSGAGGYTF.

The J gene is TRBJ2-1, the V gene TRBV10-3; D is unresolved. Trimming removed 8 bases at V and 1 base at J, with 15 bases between. Germline V CDR1 and CDR2: ENHRY, SYGVKD. The CDR3 is made up of 15 amino acids. CDR3 residues: CAIGNPTGSYNEQFF. The CDR3 region has the DNA TGTGCCATCGGGAACCCGACCGGTTCCTACAATGAGCAGTTCTTC.

The V and J genes are TRBV5-1 and TRBJ2-7, with 8 positions matching TRBD1. CDR1 is SGHRS and CDR2 is YFSETQ in the germline V gene. CDR3 length: 15 residues. V dropped 4 bases and J dropped 7; count of bases not matched to a gene: 13. The DNA for the CDR3 is TGCGCCAGCAGCGCGAGGACAGGGTGGTCGGTAGAGCAGTACTTC. Amino acid sequence: CASSARTGWSVEQYF.